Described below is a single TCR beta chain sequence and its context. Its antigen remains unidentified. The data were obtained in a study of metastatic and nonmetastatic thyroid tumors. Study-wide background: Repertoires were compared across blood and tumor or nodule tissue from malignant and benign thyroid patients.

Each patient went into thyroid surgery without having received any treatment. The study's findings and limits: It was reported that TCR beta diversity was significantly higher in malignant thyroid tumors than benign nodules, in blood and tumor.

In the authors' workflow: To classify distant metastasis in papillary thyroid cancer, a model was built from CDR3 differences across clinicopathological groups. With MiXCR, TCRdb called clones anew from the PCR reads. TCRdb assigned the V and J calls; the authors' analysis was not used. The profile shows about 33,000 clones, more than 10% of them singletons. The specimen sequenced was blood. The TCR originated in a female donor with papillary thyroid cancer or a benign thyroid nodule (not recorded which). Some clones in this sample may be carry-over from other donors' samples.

This chain's CDR3 is CASSLGTGTYEQYF. In DNA form, the CDR3 reads TGTGCCAGCAGTCTTGGGACAGGGACCTACGAGCAGTACTTC. V and J are TRBV2 and TRBJ2-7; TRBD1 matches at 9 bases. V lost 5 bases to trimming and J lost 2 bases; unmatched junction nucleotides: 4. The length of the CDR3 is 14 residues. Germline V lookup: CDR1 SNHLY, CDR2 FYNNEI.